This TCR beta chain was captured by sequencing in a study of blood T cell repertoires in COVID-19. TCRdb keeps only in-frame clones here, not all; method: immunoSEQ multiplex PCR. The sample contains nearly 15,000 clones, roughly 88% of which appear only once. The germline V gene encodes CDR1 LNHDA and CDR2 SQIVND (reference sequence). Deletions cut 5 bases from V and 3 bases from J, with 14 bases between. CDR3 length: 16 residues. This receptor was taken from a human donor in a cohort sampled during active COVID-19. What was sequenced was peripheral blood. The chain carries TRBV19 and TRBJ2-6; weak D call: TRBD1 (5 bases). The CDR3 DNA sequence: TGTGCCAGTAGTCAGGAAACAGGTGGTGGGGCCAACGTCCTGACTTTC. As protein: CASSQETGGGANVLTF.